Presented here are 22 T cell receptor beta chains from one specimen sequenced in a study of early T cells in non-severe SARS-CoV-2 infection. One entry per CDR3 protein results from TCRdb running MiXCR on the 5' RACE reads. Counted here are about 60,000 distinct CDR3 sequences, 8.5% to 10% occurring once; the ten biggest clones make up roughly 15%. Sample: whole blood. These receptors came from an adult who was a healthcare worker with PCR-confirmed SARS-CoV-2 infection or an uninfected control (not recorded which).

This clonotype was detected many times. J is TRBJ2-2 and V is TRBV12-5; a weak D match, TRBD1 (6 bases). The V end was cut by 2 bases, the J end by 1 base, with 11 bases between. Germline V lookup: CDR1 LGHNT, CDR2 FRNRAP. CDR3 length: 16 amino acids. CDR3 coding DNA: TGTGCTAGTGGTTTGTCCGGGACACAGAACACCGGGGAGCTGTTTTTT. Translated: CASGLSGTQNTGELFF.

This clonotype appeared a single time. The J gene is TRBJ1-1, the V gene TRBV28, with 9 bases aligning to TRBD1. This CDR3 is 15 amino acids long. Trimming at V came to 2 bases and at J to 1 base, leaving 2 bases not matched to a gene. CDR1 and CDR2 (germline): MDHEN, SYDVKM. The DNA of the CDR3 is TGTGCCAGCAGTTTAGGGGACAGGGCGAACACTGAAGCTTTCTTT. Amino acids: CASSLGDRANTEAFF.

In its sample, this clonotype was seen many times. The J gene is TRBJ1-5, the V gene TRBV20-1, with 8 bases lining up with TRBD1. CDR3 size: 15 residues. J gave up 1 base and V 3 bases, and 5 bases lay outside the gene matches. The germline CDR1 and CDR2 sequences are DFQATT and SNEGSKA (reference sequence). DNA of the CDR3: TGCAGTGCTAGGGAGGACAGGGACAGCAATCAGCCCCAGCATTTT. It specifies CSAREDRDSNQPQHF.

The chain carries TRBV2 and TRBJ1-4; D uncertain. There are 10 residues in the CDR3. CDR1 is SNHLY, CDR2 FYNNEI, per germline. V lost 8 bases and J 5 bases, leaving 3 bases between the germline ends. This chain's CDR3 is CASSNEKLFF. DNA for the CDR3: TGTGCCAGCTCCAATGAAAAACTGTTTTTT.

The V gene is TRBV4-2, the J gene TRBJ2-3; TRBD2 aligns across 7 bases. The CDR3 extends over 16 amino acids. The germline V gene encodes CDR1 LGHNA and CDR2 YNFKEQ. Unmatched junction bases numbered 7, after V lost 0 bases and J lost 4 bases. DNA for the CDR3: TGTGCCAGCAGCCAAGATGCGGGAGCGGCCCCAGATACGCAGTATTTT. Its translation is CASSQDAGAAPDTQYF.

CDR3 nucleotides: TGTGCCAGCAGCTTAAAACTTTACAGCTTCAAGTACTTC. Protein: CASSLKLYSFKYF. J is TRBJ2-7 and V is TRBV7-2; no reliable D call. Looked up from germline, CDR1 is SGHTA and CDR2 is FQGNSA. The CDR3 extends over 13 amino acids. Trimming shortened V by 2 bases and J by 11 bases, and 16 bases separated the two germline ends.

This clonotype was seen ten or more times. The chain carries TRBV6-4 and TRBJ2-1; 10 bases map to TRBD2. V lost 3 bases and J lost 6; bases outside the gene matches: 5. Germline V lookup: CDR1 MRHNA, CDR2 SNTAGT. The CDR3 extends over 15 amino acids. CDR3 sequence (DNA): TGTGCCAGCAGTGAGCTAGCGGGAGTGTTCAATGAGCAGTTCTTC. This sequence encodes CASSELAGVFNEQFF.

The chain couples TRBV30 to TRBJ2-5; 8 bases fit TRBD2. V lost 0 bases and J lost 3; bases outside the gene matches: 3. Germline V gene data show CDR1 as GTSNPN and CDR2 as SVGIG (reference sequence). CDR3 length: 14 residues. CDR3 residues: CAWSVREGKETQYF. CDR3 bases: TGTGCCTGGAGTGTCCGGGAGGGGAAAGAGACCCAGTACTTC.

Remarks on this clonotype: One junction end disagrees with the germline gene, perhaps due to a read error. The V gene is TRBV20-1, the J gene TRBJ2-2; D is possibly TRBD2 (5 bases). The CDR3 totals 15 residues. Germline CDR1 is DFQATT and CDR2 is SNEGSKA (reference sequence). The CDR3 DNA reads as TGCAGTGCTAGAGAAGCGGCCGCGAACACTGGGGAGCTGTTTTTT. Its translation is CSAREAAANTGELFF.

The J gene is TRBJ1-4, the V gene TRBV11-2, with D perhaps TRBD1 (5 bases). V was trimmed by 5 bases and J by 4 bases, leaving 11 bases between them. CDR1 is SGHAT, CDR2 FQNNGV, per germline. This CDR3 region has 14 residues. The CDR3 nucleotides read TGTGCCAGCAGCCCCGGGGCGTATAATGAAAAACTGTTTTTT. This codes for CASSPGAYNEKLFF.

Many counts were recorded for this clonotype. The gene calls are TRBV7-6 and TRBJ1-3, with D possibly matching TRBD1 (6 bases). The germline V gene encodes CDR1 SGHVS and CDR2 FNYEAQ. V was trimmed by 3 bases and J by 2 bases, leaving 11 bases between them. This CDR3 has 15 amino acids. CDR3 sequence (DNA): TGTGCCAGCAGCTTGGGGACAATAGCTGGAAACACCATATATTTT. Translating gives CASSLGTIAGNTIYF. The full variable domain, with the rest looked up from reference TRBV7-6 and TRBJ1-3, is GAGVSQSPRYKVTKRGQDVALRCDPISGHVSLYWYRQALGQGPEFLTYFNYEAQQDKSGLPNDRFSAERPEGSISTLTIQRTEQRDSAMYRCASSLGTIAGNTIYFGEGSWLTVV.

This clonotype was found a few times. The chain's CDR3 is CASSRQGMDYGYTF. In DNA, the CDR3 is TGTGCCAGCAGCCGACAGGGTATGGACTATGGCTACACCTTC. The rearrangement links TRBV13 to TRBJ1-2; 7 nucleotides line up with TRBD1. The ends lost 5 bases at V and 3 bases at J; junction bases unmatched: 6. This CDR3 comprises 14 residues. The germline CDR1 and CDR2 sequences are PRHDT and FYEKMQ (reference sequence).

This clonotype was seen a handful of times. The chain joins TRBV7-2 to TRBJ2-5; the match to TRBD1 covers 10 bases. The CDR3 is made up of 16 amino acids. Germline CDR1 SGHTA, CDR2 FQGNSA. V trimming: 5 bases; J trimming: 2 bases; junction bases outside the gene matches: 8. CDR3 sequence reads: CASSRGTGAVQETQYF. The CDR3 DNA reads TGTGCCAGCAGCCGAGGGACAGGGGCCGTTCAAGAGACCCAGTACTTC.

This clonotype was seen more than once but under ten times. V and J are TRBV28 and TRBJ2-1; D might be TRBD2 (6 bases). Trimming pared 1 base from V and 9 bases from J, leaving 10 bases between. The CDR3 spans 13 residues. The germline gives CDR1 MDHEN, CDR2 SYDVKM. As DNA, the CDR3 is TGTGCCAGCAGTTTATTGTCCGGGGGTGAGCAGTTCTTC. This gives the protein CASSLLSGGEQFF.

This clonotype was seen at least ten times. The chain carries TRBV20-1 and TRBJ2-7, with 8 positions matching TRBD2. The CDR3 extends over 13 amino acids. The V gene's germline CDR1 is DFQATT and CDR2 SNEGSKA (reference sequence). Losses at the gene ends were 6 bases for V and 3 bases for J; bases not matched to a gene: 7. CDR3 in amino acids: CSAEVAGHYEQYF. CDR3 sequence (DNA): TGCAGTGCGGAAGTAGCGGGACACTACGAGCAGTACTTC.

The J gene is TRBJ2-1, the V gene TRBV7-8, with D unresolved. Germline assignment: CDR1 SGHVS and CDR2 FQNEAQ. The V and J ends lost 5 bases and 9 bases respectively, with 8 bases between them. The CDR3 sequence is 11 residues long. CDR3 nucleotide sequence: TGTGCCAGCAGCCCCGGTGGTGAGCAGTTCTTC. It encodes CASSPGGEQFF.

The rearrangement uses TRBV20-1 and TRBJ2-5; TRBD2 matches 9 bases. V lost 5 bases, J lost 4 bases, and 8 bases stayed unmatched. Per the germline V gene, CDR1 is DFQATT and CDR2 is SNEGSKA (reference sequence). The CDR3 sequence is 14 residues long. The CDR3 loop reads CSALWAGGGETQYF. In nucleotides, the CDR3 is TGCAGTGCTCTCTGGGCGGGAGGGGGAGAGACCCAGTACTTC.

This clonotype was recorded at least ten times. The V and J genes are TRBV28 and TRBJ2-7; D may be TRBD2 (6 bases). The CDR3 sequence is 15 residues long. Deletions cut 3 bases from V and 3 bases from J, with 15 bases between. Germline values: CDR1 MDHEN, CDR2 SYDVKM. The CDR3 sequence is CASSFITGGIYEQYF. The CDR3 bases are TGTGCCAGCAGTTTTATAACAGGAGGGATCTACGAGCAGTACTTC.

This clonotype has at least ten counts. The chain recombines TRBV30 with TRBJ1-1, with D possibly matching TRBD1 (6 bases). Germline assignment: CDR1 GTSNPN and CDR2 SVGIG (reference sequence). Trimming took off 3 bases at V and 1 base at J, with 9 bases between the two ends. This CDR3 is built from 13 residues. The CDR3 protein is CAWRGQQNTEAFF. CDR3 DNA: TGTGCCTGGAGAGGACAGCAGAACACTGAAGCTTTCTTT.

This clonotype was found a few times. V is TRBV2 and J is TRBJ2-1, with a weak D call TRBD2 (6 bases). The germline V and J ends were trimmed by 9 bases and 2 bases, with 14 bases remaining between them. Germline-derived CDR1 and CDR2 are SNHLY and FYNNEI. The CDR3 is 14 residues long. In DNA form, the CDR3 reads TGTGCCAGTACTGGTAGCGGAGCCTACAATGAGCAGTTCTTC. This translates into CASTGSGAYNEQFF.

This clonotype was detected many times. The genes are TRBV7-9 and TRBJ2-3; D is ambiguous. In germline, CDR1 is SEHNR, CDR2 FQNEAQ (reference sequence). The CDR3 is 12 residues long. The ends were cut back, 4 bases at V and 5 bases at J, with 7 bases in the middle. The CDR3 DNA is TGTGCCAGCAGCTCCTATGGAGATACGCAGTATTTT. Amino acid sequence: CASSSYGDTQYF.

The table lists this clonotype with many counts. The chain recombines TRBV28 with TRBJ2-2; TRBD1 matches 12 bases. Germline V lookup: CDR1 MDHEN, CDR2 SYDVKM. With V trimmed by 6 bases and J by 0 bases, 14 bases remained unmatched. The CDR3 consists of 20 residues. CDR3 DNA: TGTGCCAGCAGGCCCGGGGGGACAGGGGGCCGCGCAACGAACACCGGGGAGCTGTTTTTT. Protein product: CASRPGGTGGRATNTGELFF.